This T cell receptor (beta chain) was identified during a study of blood T cell repertoires in COVID-19. TCRdb keeps only in-frame clones here, not all; method: immunoSEQ multiplex PCR. This table holds 350,000 to 550,000 clones, 70% to 90% found once. This clone has only one observation. The sequence came from a woman between 18 and 30 years old with acute COVID-19. Sequenced sample: PBMCs or T cells enriched from blood (not recorded which).

DNA of the CDR3: TGTGCCAGCAGTCCATCGGACAGGGGACTAAGCTCTGGAAACACCATATATTTT. Its protein is CASSPSDRGLSSGNTIYF. The chain is built from TRBV28 and TRBJ1-3, with TRBD1 matching 9 bases. CDR1 and CDR2 from the germline V gene are MDHEN and SYDVKM. The CDR3 totals 18 residues. The V segment lost 5 bases and the J segment 0 bases; nucleotides outside the gene matches: 11.